The 20 T cell receptor beta chains below were found in one sample sequenced in a study of blood T cell repertoires in COVID-19. Using immunoSEQ multiplex PCR, the repertoire was profiled, and TCRdb retains in-frame clones only, with some absent. Here the sample spans approximately 320,000 clones, 80% to 90% being singletons. Sequences were obtained from PBMCs or T cells enriched from blood (not recorded which). Receptor source: a woman younger than 30 who had recovered from COVID-19.

The rearrangement uses TRBV7-9 and TRBJ1-2; a weak D match, TRBD1 (5 bases). This CDR3 has 13 residues. The V gene lost 2 bases and the J gene lost 6 bases, with 10 bases spanning the gap. Germline CDR1 and CDR2: SEHNR and FQNEAQ (reference sequence). The DNA of the CDR3 is TGTGCCAGCAGCTTAAGGGGTGGAGATGGCTACACCTTC. Its protein is CASSLRGGDGYTF.

This rearrangement joins TRBV3-1 (or the pseudogene TRBV3-2) to TRBJ2-1; 9 nucleotides line up with TRBD1. After removal of 4 bases from V and 4 bases from J, the junction contained 11 bases not matched to a gene. The CDR3 covers 17 residues. Germline V gene sequence: CDR1 LGHDT, CDR2 YNNKEL (reference sequence). The CDR3 region has the DNA TGTGCCAGCAGCCCTAGGACAGGGGCCCCGGTGTACAATGAGCAGTTCTTC. Translating it yields CASSPRTGAPVYNEQFF.

The rearrangement joins TRBV2 to TRBJ1-2; 8 bases fit TRBD1. This CDR3 has 15 residues. CDR1 is SNHLY, CDR2 FYNNEI, per germline. The V gene end was trimmed by 4 bases and the J gene end by 4 bases; junction bases not matched to a gene: 8. The CDR3 sequence: CASSGPPGGAYGYTF. As DNA, the CDR3 is TGTGCCAGCAGTGGGCCCCCAGGGGGCGCCTATGGCTACACCTTC.

The V and J genes are TRBV19 and TRBJ1-1, with 8 nucleotides matching TRBD1. This CDR3 spans 15 amino acids. Germline V lookup: CDR1 LNHDA, CDR2 SQIVND (reference sequence). Unmatched junction bases numbered 4, after V lost 3 bases and J lost 1 base. CDR3 bases: TGTGCCAGTAGTATTGCAGGGGGCTGGAACACTGAAGCTTTCTTT. It is translated as CASSIAGGWNTEAFF.

The CDR3 DNA reads TGTGCCAGCAGTCCATGGGGACTAGCGGGCGAGAACACCGGGGAGCTGTTTTTT. It yields the protein CASSPWGLAGENTGELFF. The gene calls are TRBV27 and TRBJ2-2, with 12 bases that match TRBD2. The germline V gene encodes CDR1 MNHEY and CDR2 SMNVEV (reference sequence). The CDR3 sequence is 18 residues long. J gave up 1 base and V 5 bases, and 8 bases lay outside the gene matches.

The rearrangement uses TRBV2 and TRBJ1-5, with TRBD1 matching 9 bases. With 5 bases clipped from V and 5 bases from J, the junction kept 4 bases outside the gene matches. Looked up from germline, CDR1 is SNHLY and CDR2 is FYNNEI. CDR3 length: 14 amino acids. The CDR3 region is CASSLDRGDQPQHF. Written as DNA, the CDR3 is TGTGCCAGCAGTCTAGACAGGGGGGATCAGCCCCAGCATTTT.

The V and J genes are TRBV28 and TRBJ2-7, with D unclear. Trimming left V 4 bases short and J 4 bases short, with 11 bases between. Germline lookup yields CDR1 MDHEN and CDR2 SYDVKM. The CDR3 is 13 residues long. CDR3 DNA sequence: TGTGCCAGCAGTTCCACCCGCTATTACGAGCAGTACTTC. Its translation is CASSSTRYYEQYF.

The chain recombines TRBV6-2 or TRBV6-3 with TRBJ1-2; 7 bases map to TRBD1. The CDR3 contains 15 residues. The germline gives CDR1 MNHEY, CDR2 SVGEGT. Trimming took 5 bases from V and 2 from J; bases not matched to a gene: 8. Here the CDR3 DNA reads TGTGCCAGCAGTACCTACAGGGGAAAAAACTATGGCTACACCTTC. It yields the protein CASSTYRGKNYGYTF.

Note on this clone: An end of the junction does not agree with germline; a read error may underlie this. CDR3 in DNA: TGTGCCAGCAGTTACGGAGGGACAGGGCGTGTGAACGCTGAAGCTTTCTTT. Translating gives CASSYGGTGRVNAEAFF. The chain employs TRBV6-2 or TRBV6-3 and TRBJ1-1; 9 positions agree with TRBD1. Germline V gene sequence: CDR1 MNHEY, CDR2 SVGEGT. This CDR3 has 17 amino acids.

The chain recombines TRBV18 with TRBJ1-4; D remains ambiguous. Germline-derived CDR1 and CDR2 are KGHSH and LQKENI. The germline V and J ends were trimmed by 2 bases and 8 bases, with 9 bases remaining between them. This CDR3 is 13 amino acids long. The CDR3 loop is CASSPGLSEKLFF. The DNA for the CDR3 is TGTGCCAGCTCACCAGGGCTTTCCGAAAAACTGTTTTTT. The full variable domain, with the rest looked up from reference TRBV18 and TRBJ1-4, is NAGVMQNPRHLVRRRGQEARLRCSPMKGHSHVYWYRQLPEEGLKFMVYLQKENIIDESGMPKERFSAEFPKEGPSILRIQQVVRGDSAAYFCASSPGLSEKLFFGSGTQLSVL.

This clone was recorded only once. The chain couples TRBV4-2 to TRBJ2-6, with D hard to call. Trimming removed 1 base from V and 0 bases from J, with 7 bases in between. Germline V gene sequence: CDR1 LGHNA, CDR2 YNFKEQ. CDR3 size: 16 residues. Written as DNA, the CDR3 is TGTGCCAGCAGCCAAGCGGCGGACTCTGGGGCCAACGTCCTGACTTTC. The encoded protein is CASSQAADSGANVLTF.

The J gene is TRBJ2-3, the V gene TRBV2, with D perhaps matching TRBD2 (5 bases). CDR3 length equals 15 residues. CDR1 SNHLY and CDR2 FYNNEI come from the germline V gene. The V and J ends lost 2 bases and 1 base respectively, with 10 bases between them. The CDR3 here is CASSERRAGTDTQYF. Here the CDR3 DNA reads TGTGCCAGCAGTGAAAGGCGGGCGGGCACAGATACGCAGTATTTT.

The V call is TRBV19, the J call TRBJ2-1; TRBD2 aligns across 8 bases. Trimming cost V 8 bases and J 6 bases; bases outside gene matches: 12. The CDR3 is made up of 15 amino acids. The V gene's germline CDR1 is LNHDA and CDR2 SQIVND (reference sequence). DNA of the CDR3: TGTGCCAGTGTTTCATGGAACGGGGGGGCCAATGAGCAGTTCTTC. It specifies CASVSWNGGANEQFF.

V is TRBV7-9 and J is TRBJ1-1; the D gene is possibly TRBD1 (5 bases). Germline V lookup: CDR1 SEHNR, CDR2 FQNEAQ (reference sequence). Trimming removed 0 bases from V and 10 bases from J, with 15 bases in between. This CDR3 comprises 14 residues. This chain's CDR3 is CASSLAVAGGVAFF. The CDR3 bases are TGTGCCAGCAGCTTAGCGGTGGCAGGAGGGGTAGCTTTCTTT.

The chain employs TRBV28 and TRBJ2-3; tentative D call: TRBD2 (5 bases). V lost 4 bases and J 0 bases, leaving 17 bases between the germline ends. This CDR3 comprises 17 residues. Germline-derived CDR1 and CDR2 are MDHEN and SYDVKM. The CDR3 protein is CASSSLWTRSSTDTQYF. CDR3 bases: TGTGCCAGCAGTTCGCTATGGACTCGTTCTAGCACAGATACGCAGTATTTT. The variable domain in full, with the rest retrieved from reference TRBV28 and TRBJ2-3, is DVKVTQSSRYLVKRTGEKVFLECVQDMDHENMFWYRQDPGLGLRLIYFSYDVKMKEKGDIPEGYSVSREKKERFSLILESASTNQTSMYLCASSSLWTRSSTDTQYFGPGTRLTVL.

This clone appeared a few times. The chain employs TRBV7-3 and TRBJ2-2, with 9 positions matching TRBD1. Germline V gene sequence: CDR1 SGHTA, CDR2 FQGTGA. V was pared by 5 bases and J by 7 bases, with 14 bases of the junction left unmatched. This CDR3 comprises 17 residues. The CDR3 sequence is CASSPGPGTGYNGELFF. The CDR3 coding sequence is TGTGCCAGCAGCCCAGGGCCGGGGACAGGGTACAACGGGGAGCTGTTTTTT.

The chain uses TRBV28 and TRBJ1-3; D unresolved. CDR1 is MDHEN and CDR2 is SYDVKM in the germline V gene. The V and J ends lost 8 bases and 0 bases respectively, with 17 bases between them. The CDR3 covers 16 residues. The CDR3 reads CASSPFVGPSGNTIYF. The CDR3 DNA reads TGTGCCAGCTCCCCCTTCGTGGGCCCCTCTGGAAACACCATATATTTT.

This chain uses TRBV7-9 with TRBJ1-2; maybe TRBD1 (5 bases). The V and J ends lost 0 bases and 7 bases respectively, with 21 bases between them. This CDR3 contains 17 residues. Germline V gene data show CDR1 as SEHNR and CDR2 as FQNEAQ (reference sequence). The CDR3 DNA reads TGTGCCAGCAGCTTAGCGGGGCTGGGAACAGGAGTTGGTGGCTACACCTTC. Its protein is CASSLAGLGTGVGGYTF.

V and J are TRBV2 and TRBJ2-5, with D tentatively TRBD2 (6 bases). Germline assignment: CDR1 SNHLY and CDR2 FYNNEI. The CDR3 has 14 residues. V gave up 6 bases and J gave up 3 bases, with 14 bases separating them. CDR3 in amino acids: CASRLTSGEETQYF. The CDR3 DNA sequence: TGTGCCAGCAGGTTGACTAGTGGGGAAGAGACCCAGTACTTC.

The chain links TRBV12-3 or TRBV12-4 to TRBJ2-1; 7 nucleotides align to TRBD2. The CDR3 sequence is 12 residues long. V lost 3 bases to trimming and J lost 10 bases; unmatched junction nucleotides: 3. CDR3 protein: CASSLGGREQFF. The CDR3, as DNA: TGTGCCAGCAGTTTGGGCGGGAGAGAGCAGTTCTTC.